One sample yielded the 19 T cell receptor beta chains listed below, sequenced in a study of CXCR3-negative and CXCR3-positive naive CD8 T cells. Via 5' RACE with UMI labels, TRB cDNA libraries were prepared. TCRdb reanalyzed the 5' RACE reads, giving one entry per CDR3 protein sequence and no DNA. The sample table sets out 50,000 to 65,000 distinct CDR3 sequences. Sequencing was carried out using naive CXCR3- CD8+ T cells from blood. The subset was: CD45RO-CCR7+CD27+CD95- naive CD8+ T cells lacking CXCR3 (TNR3-). These receptors were collected from a human donor in good health. Some clones in this sample may be carry-over from other donors' samples.

The CDR3 is CASSSGQGAKNIQYF. This rearrangement joins TRBV7-9 to TRBJ2-4; the D call of TRBD1 rests on TCRdb alone, since no DNA is present to check it. This CDR3 contains 15 residues. Germline V CDR1 and CDR2: SEHNR, FQNEAQ (reference sequence). The full variable domain, rest sourced from reference TRBV7-9 and TRBJ2-4, is DTGVSQNPRHKITKRGQNVTFRCDPISEHNRLYWYRQTLGQGPEFLTYFQNEAQLEKSRLLSDRFSAERPKGSFSTLEIQRTEQGDSAMYLCASSSGQGAKNIQYFGAGTRLSVL.

This sequence joins TRBV16 and TRBJ2-1. From germline, CDR1 is KGHSY and CDR2 FQNENV. The CDR3 is made up of 15 amino acids. CDR3 sequence reads: CASSQSLSTNNEQFF.

J is TRBJ2-7 and V is TRBV7-2; absent DNA, TCRdb's TRBD1 call cannot be checked. The CDR3 spans 17 residues. Germline V lookup: CDR1 SGHTA, CDR2 FQGNSA. The CDR3 sequence: CASSPLGRPEDSYEQYF.

The chain links TRBV4-1 to TRBJ1-1; TCRdb calls TRBD1, which cannot be checked without DNA. Germline CDR1 reads MGHRA; CDR2 reads YSYEKL. The CDR3 contains 15 residues. CDR3 protein: CASSRRQGEVTEAFF.

The chain carries TRBV5-1 and TRBJ2-1; TCRdb returns TRBD2, unconfirmable since there is no DNA. Per the germline V gene, CDR1 is SGHRS and CDR2 is YFSETQ. This CDR3 region has 20 residues. The CDR3 here is CASSPGGPSYTVSEDNEQFF.

The chain recombines TRBV2 with TRBJ2-1; absent DNA, TCRdb's TRBD1 call cannot be checked. Germline V gene sequence: CDR1 SNHLY, CDR2 FYNNEI. The CDR3 covers 14 residues. The CDR3 sequence: CASPRGTGVNEQFF.

The chain uses TRBV4-2 and TRBJ2-7. The length of the CDR3 is 13 residues. Germline values: CDR1 LGHNA, CDR2 YNFKEQ. CDR3 sequence reads: CASSQKGPYEQYF.

The J gene is TRBJ2-7, the V gene TRBV2. In germline, CDR1 is SNHLY, CDR2 FYNNEI. The CDR3 totals 11 residues. CDR3 protein: CASRQNYEQYF.

This chain joins TRBV3-1 and TRBJ2-3; absent DNA, TCRdb's TRBD2 call cannot be checked. The germline gives CDR1 LGHDT, CDR2 YNNKEL (reference sequence). The CDR3 is 15 amino acids. The CDR3 loop is CASSQEGLAWDTQYF.

The chain couples TRBV28 to TRBJ2-3; TCRdb's D call, TRBD1, is unchecked because there is no DNA. Germline loops: CDR1 MDHEN, CDR2 SYDVKM. This CDR3 region has 15 residues. CDR3 amino acids: CASNTPGIGGVTQYF.

The chain uses TRBV7-9 and TRBJ1-1. Germline CDR1 and CDR2: SEHNR and FQNEAQ (reference sequence). This CDR3 has 17 amino acids. CDR3 sequence reads: CASTARLRRTENTEAFF.

The chain has TRBV7-3 and TRBJ2-2; the D call from TCRdb, TRBD1, cannot be confirmed without DNA. Looked up from germline, CDR1 is SGHTA and CDR2 is FQGTGA. This CDR3 has 14 amino acids. The CDR3 spells CASSFRGDTGELFF.

The rearrangement uses TRBV7-2 and TRBJ2-7; TCRdb outputs TRBD1, but without DNA this stays unchecked. Per germline, CDR1 SGHTA and CDR2 FQGNSA. The CDR3 covers 13 residues. This CDR3 is CASSLGGDNEQYF.

This chain connects TRBV29-1 to TRBJ2-1. This CDR3 contains 14 residues. Per the germline V gene, CDR1 is SQVTM and CDR2 is ANQGSEA. The CDR3 loop reads CSVEVPQGNNEQFF.

CDR3 protein: CASSLRQGITNEQFF. The rearrangement joins TRBV28 to TRBJ2-1; TCRdb reports TRBD1, a call that lacks DNA to check it against. Germline V gene data show CDR1 as MDHEN and CDR2 as SYDVKM. This CDR3 contains 15 residues.

The V gene is TRBV29-1, the J gene TRBJ2-3. The CDR3 loop spans 11 amino acids. Germline V gene lookup returns CDR1 SQVTM and CDR2 ANQGSEA. CDR3 loop: CSDQTADTQYF.

The chain has TRBV24-1 and TRBJ2-3; TCRdb's assignment of TRBD1 cannot be checked, as there is no DNA. CDR1 is KGHDR and CDR2 is SFDVKD in the germline V gene. CDR3 length equals 18 residues. The CDR3 protein is CATSDWGQGAIGTDTQYF.

CDR3 amino acids: CASSTTGTDTQYF. The chain carries TRBV28 and TRBJ2-3; as DNA is missing, the TRBD1 call by TCRdb cannot be tested. The CDR3 has 13 amino acids. The germline CDR1 and CDR2 sequences are MDHEN and SYDVKM. The full variable domain, with the rest looked up from reference TRBV28 and TRBJ2-3, is DVKVTQSSRYLVKRTGEKVFLECVQDMDHENMFWYRQDPGLGLRLIYFSYDVKMKEKGDIPEGYSVSREKKERFSLILESASTNQTSMYLCASSTTGTDTQYFGPGTRLTVL.

This chain joins TRBV6-2 or TRBV6-3 and TRBJ2-1; TCRdb's assignment of TRBD2 cannot be checked, as there is no DNA. The germline CDR1 and CDR2 sequences are MNHEY and SVGEGT. The CDR3 has 18 amino acids. CDR3 sequence: CASSYFQGVLAGVNEQFF.